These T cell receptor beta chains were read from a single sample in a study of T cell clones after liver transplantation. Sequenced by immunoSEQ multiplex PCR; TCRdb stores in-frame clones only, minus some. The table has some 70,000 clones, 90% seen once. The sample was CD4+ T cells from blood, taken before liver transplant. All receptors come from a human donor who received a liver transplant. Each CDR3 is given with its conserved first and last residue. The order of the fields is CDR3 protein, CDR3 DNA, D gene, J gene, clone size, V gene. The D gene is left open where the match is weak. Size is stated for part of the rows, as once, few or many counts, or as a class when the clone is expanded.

CDR3aa: CASRATGGEPQHF
CDR3nt: TGTGCCAGCAGAGCAACAGGGGGCGAGCCCCAGCATTTT
d_gene: TRBD1
j_gene: TRBJ1-5
abundance: NA
v_gene: TRBV27

CDR3aa: CASSFPPPEWLAEGYEQYF
CDR3nt: TGTGCCAGCAGCTTTCCCCCCCCAGAGTGGCTAGCGGAAGGCTACGAGCAGTACTTC
d_gene: TRBD2
j_gene: TRBJ2-7
abundance: NA
v_gene: TRBV5-5

CDR3aa: CSVARQGVFNEQFF
CDR3nt: TGCAGCGTTGCCCGACAGGGGGTTTTCAATGAGCAGTTCTTC
d_gene: TRBD1
j_gene: TRBJ2-1
abundance: NA
v_gene: TRBV29-1

CDR3aa: CASSLWTSGRQDNEQFF
CDR3nt: TGTGCCAGTAGTCTCTGGACTAGCGGGAGACAGGACAATGAGCAGTTCTTC
d_gene: TRBD2
j_gene: TRBJ2-1
abundance: few
v_gene: TRBV19

CDR3aa: CASSESGDWASSYNEQFF
CDR3nt: TGTGCCAGCAGTGAATCGGGGGACTGGGCGAGCTCCTACAATGAGCAGTTCTTC
d_gene: NA
j_gene: TRBJ2-1
abundance: NA
v_gene: TRBV25-1

CDR3aa: CASSPDRGNTEAFF
CDR3nt: TGTGCCAGCAGCCCGGACAGGGGGAACACTGAAGCTTTCTTT
d_gene: TRBD1
j_gene: TRBJ1-1
abundance: NA
v_gene: TRBV6-5

CDR3aa: CASSQDRDNEQFF
CDR3nt: TGTGCCAGCAGCCAAGACAGGGATAATGAGCAGTTCTTC
d_gene: TRBD1
j_gene: TRBJ2-1
abundance: NA
v_gene: TRBV7-8

CDR3aa: CASSLPTSTGAFF
CDR3nt: TGTGCCAGCAGCCTCCCTACGTCGACAGGAGCTTTCTTT
d_gene: NA
j_gene: TRBJ1-1
abundance: NA
v_gene: TRBV2

CDR3aa: CASSRDPTDTQYF
CDR3nt: TGCGCCAGCAGCCGGGACCCCACAGATACGCAGTATTTT
d_gene: NA
j_gene: TRBJ2-3
abundance: few
v_gene: TRBV4-1

CDR3aa: CASSLAQAPPRNGYTF
CDR3nt: TGTGCCAGCAGCTTAGCGCAGGCACCACCTAGAAATGGCTACACCTTC
d_gene: NA
j_gene: TRBJ1-2
abundance: few
v_gene: TRBV7-2

CDR3aa: CASSHRLGTAYTEAFF
CDR3nt: TGTGCCAGCAGCCACCGTCTAGGGACGGCTTATACTGAAGCTTTCTTT
d_gene: NA
j_gene: TRBJ1-1
abundance: once
v_gene: TRBV11-3

CDR3aa: CASSLGLAGPRQGNEQFF
CDR3nt: TGTGCCAGCAGCCTGGGACTAGCGGGACCCCGGCAGGGGAATGAGCAGTTCTTC
d_gene: TRBD2
j_gene: TRBJ2-1
abundance: NA
v_gene: TRBV7-9

CDR3aa: CATTGLAGGTDTQYF
CDR3nt: TGTGCCACGACCGGACTAGCGGGAGGGACAGATACGCAGTATTTT
d_gene: TRBD2
j_gene: TRBJ2-3
abundance: NA
v_gene: TRBV10-3

CDR3aa: CAWTGAGGDTQYF
CDR3nt: TGTGCCTGGACCGGGGCAGGAGGGGATACGCAGTATTTT
d_gene: NA
j_gene: TRBJ2-3
abundance: NA
v_gene: TRBV30

CDR3aa: CASSEGEGVQPQHF
CDR3nt: TGTGCCAGCAGCGAAGGGGAAGGAGTTCAGCCCCAGCATTTT
d_gene: NA
j_gene: TRBJ1-5
abundance: NA
v_gene: TRBV9

CDR3aa: CASGPTERTDTQYF
CDR3nt: TGCGCCAGCGGACCCACGGAACGCACAGATACGCAGTATTTT
d_gene: NA
j_gene: TRBJ2-3
abundance: NA
v_gene: TRBV5-1

CDR3aa: CASSGLLLVGPRDEQFF
CDR3nt: TGTGCCAGCAGCGGCCTCCTCCTTGTGGGGCCACGGGATGAGCAGTTCTTC
d_gene: NA
j_gene: TRBJ2-1
abundance: NA
v_gene: TRBV21-1

CDR3aa: CASSEKQTQYF
CDR3nt: TGTGCCAGCAGTGAAAAGCAGACCCAGTACTTC
d_gene: NA
j_gene: TRBJ2-5
abundance: NA
v_gene: TRBV25-1

CDR3aa: CASSARGGIPNNEQFF
CDR3nt: TGTGCCAGCAGCGCCCGAGGGGGTATACCAAACAATGAGCAGTTCTTC
d_gene: NA
j_gene: TRBJ2-1
abundance: NA
v_gene: TRBV9

CDR3aa: CASSVSGLTDTQYF
CDR3nt: TGTGCCAGCAGCGTTTCAGGGTTGACAGATACGCAGTATTTT
d_gene: NA
j_gene: TRBJ2-3
abundance: NA
v_gene: TRBV7-3

CDR3aa: CATGTLAGQETQYF
CDR3nt: TGTGCCACCGGGACCCTAGCGGGACAAGAGACCCAGTACTTC
d_gene: TRBD2
j_gene: TRBJ2-5
abundance: once
v_gene: TRBV15

CDR3aa: CASSQDRRLGGYTF
CDR3nt: TGCGCCAGCAGCCAAGATCGCCGCCTGGGGGGCTACACCTTC
d_gene: NA
j_gene: TRBJ1-2
abundance: NA
v_gene: TRBV4-1

CDR3aa: CASSRRVSMGETQYF
CDR3nt: TGTGCCAGCAGCCGCCGGGTTTCGATGGGGGAGACCCAGTACTTC
d_gene: NA
j_gene: TRBJ2-5
abundance: NA
v_gene: TRBV27

CDR3aa: CASSLGLSTDTQYF
CDR3nt: TGTGCCAGCAGCCTGGGACTCTCTACAGATACGCAGTATTTT
d_gene: NA
j_gene: TRBJ2-3
abundance: once
v_gene: TRBV27

CDR3aa: CASSLLDRNYGYTF
CDR3nt: TGTGCCAGCAGTTTATTGGACAGAAACTATGGCTACACCTTC
d_gene: NA
j_gene: TRBJ1-2
abundance: many
v_gene: TRBV28

CDR3aa: CASSADRNTEAFF
CDR3nt: TGTGCCAGCAGCGCGGACAGGAACACTGAAGCTTTCTTT
d_gene: NA
j_gene: TRBJ1-1
abundance: once
v_gene: TRBV7-3

CDR3aa: CASSERDRGLDTQYF
CDR3nt: TGTGCCAGCAGTGAAAGGGACAGGGGTTTAGATACGCAGTATTTT
d_gene: TRBD1
j_gene: TRBJ2-3
abundance: few
v_gene: TRBV2

CDR3aa: CASSFSSGREQYF
CDR3nt: TGTGCCAGTAGTTTTTCTAGCGGGCGCGAGCAGTACTTC
d_gene: TRBD2
j_gene: TRBJ2-7
abundance: NA
v_gene: TRBV19

CDR3aa: CASKEGLNEKLFF
CDR3nt: TGTGCCAGCAAGGAGGGATTGAATGAAAAACTGTTTTTT
d_gene: NA
j_gene: TRBJ1-4
abundance: NA
v_gene: TRBV2

CDR3aa: CASSLGLKETQYF
CDR3nt: TGTGCCAGCAGTTTGGGACTTAAAGAGACCCAGTACTTC
d_gene: NA
j_gene: TRBJ2-5
abundance: NA
v_gene: TRBV27

CDR3aa: CASSASSLGLPNTEAFF
CDR3nt: TGTGCCAGTAGTGCCTCGAGTCTAGGACTACCGAACACTGAAGCTTTCTTT
d_gene: NA
j_gene: TRBJ1-1
abundance: NA
v_gene: TRBV19

CDR3aa: CASSNRVEQYF
CDR3nt: TGTGCCAGCAGCAACAGGGTCGAGCAGTACTTC
d_gene: NA
j_gene: TRBJ2-7
abundance: NA
v_gene: TRBV6-5

CDR3aa: CASGAPGTGELFF
CDR3nt: TGTGCCAGCGGCGCCCCTGGCACCGGGGAGCTGTTTTTT
d_gene: NA
j_gene: TRBJ2-2
abundance: NA
v_gene: TRBV2

CDR3aa: CASSLGQRRVAFF
CDR3nt: TGTGCCAGCAGCTTGGGACAACGGAGGGTCGCTTTCTTT
d_gene: NA
j_gene: TRBJ1-1
abundance: NA
v_gene: TRBV6-5

CDR3aa: CASSLLPQGLDEKLFF
CDR3nt: TGTGCCAGTAGTCTCCTCCCCCAGGGTCTTGATGAAAAACTGTTTTTT
d_gene: NA
j_gene: TRBJ1-4
abundance: NA
v_gene: TRBV19

CDR3aa: CASSSPGGIDTEAFF
CDR3nt: TGCGCCAGCAGCAGCCCGGGGGGGATTGACACTGAAGCTTTCTTT
d_gene: NA
j_gene: TRBJ1-1
abundance: NA
v_gene: TRBV5-1

CDR3aa: CATWRGEDSYNEQFF
CDR3nt: TGTGCCACTTGGAGGGGGGAGGACTCCTACAATGAGCAGTTCTTC
d_gene: NA
j_gene: TRBJ2-1
abundance: few
v_gene: TRBV10-3

CDR3aa: CASSLGATDTQYF
CDR3nt: TGTGCCAGCAGCTTGGGGGCCACAGATACGCAGTATTTT
d_gene: NA
j_gene: TRBJ2-3
abundance: NA
v_gene: TRBV7-9

CDR3aa: CASSTGTSKGETQYF
CDR3nt: TGTGCCAGTAGTACCGGGACTAGCAAAGGAGAGACCCAGTACTTC
d_gene: TRBD2
j_gene: TRBJ2-5
abundance: NA
v_gene: TRBV19

CDR3aa: CSVRVGNTIYF
CDR3nt: TGCAGCGTTCGGGTCGGGAACACCATATATTTT
d_gene: NA
j_gene: TRBJ1-3
abundance: NA
v_gene: TRBV29-1

CDR3aa: CASSLAGRSSYEQYF
CDR3nt: TGTGCCAGCAGCTTGGCCGGGAGGAGCTCCTACGAGCAGTACTTC
d_gene: TRBD2
j_gene: TRBJ2-7
abundance: NA
v_gene: TRBV5-6

CDR3aa: CASSLGVAGANVLTF
CDR3nt: TGCGCCAGCAGCTTGGGAGTAGCTGGGGCCAACGTCCTGACTTTC
d_gene: NA
j_gene: TRBJ2-6
abundance: NA
v_gene: TRBV5-1

CDR3aa: CASSATTGQTYEQYF
CDR3nt: TGTGCCAGTAGTGCCACTACAGGGCAAACCTACGAGCAGTACTTC
d_gene: NA
j_gene: TRBJ2-7
abundance: NA
v_gene: TRBV19

CDR3aa: CASSVSEPGGGPYNEQFF
CDR3nt: TGTGCCAGCAGCGTCAGTGAGCCGGGGGGAGGGCCCTACAATGAGCAGTTCTTC
d_gene: TRBD2
j_gene: TRBJ2-1
abundance: NA
v_gene: TRBV9

CDR3aa: CASRDGPGSGNTIYF
CDR3nt: TGTGCCAGTAGGGACGGCCCTGGATCTGGAAACACCATATATTTT
d_gene: NA
j_gene: TRBJ1-3
abundance: NA
v_gene: TRBV19

CDR3aa: CASGYRAQNMNTEAFF
CDR3nt: TGTGCCAGCGGTTACAGAGCACAGAACATGAACACTGAAGCTTTCTTT
d_gene: NA
j_gene: TRBJ1-1
abundance: NA
v_gene: TRBV27

CDR3aa: CASSQIAGGYEQYF
CDR3nt: TGCGCCAGCAGCCAGATAGCGGGAGGATACGAGCAGTACTTC
d_gene: TRBD2
j_gene: TRBJ2-7
abundance: NA
v_gene: TRBV5-1

CDR3aa: CASSSGTGTYEQYF
CDR3nt: TGTGCCAGTAGTTCCGGGACAGGGACGTACGAGCAGTACTTC
d_gene: TRBD1
j_gene: TRBJ2-7
abundance: NA
v_gene: TRBV19

CDR3aa: CASSLTDGSSYNEQFF
CDR3nt: TGTGCCAGCAGCTTAACGGACGGGAGCTCCTACAATGAGCAGTTCTTC
d_gene: NA
j_gene: TRBJ2-1
abundance: NA
v_gene: TRBV7-9

CDR3aa: CASSQGGVGGYTF
CDR3nt: TGTGCCAGCAGCCAAGGGGGGGTGGGAGGCTACACCTTC
d_gene: NA
j_gene: TRBJ1-2
abundance: NA
v_gene: TRBV4-2

CDR3aa: CASSQTGQGSIYEQYF
CDR3nt: TGTGCCAGCAGCCAAACTGGACAGGGCTCGATCTACGAGCAGTACTTC
d_gene: TRBD1
j_gene: TRBJ2-7
abundance: NA
v_gene: TRBV9

CDR3aa: CASDPRGGDTQYF
CDR3nt: TGTGCCAGCGACCCAAGGGGTGGCGATACGCAGTATTTT
d_gene: NA
j_gene: TRBJ2-3
abundance: NA
v_gene: TRBV2

CDR3aa: CASSPSKPGIGEQFF
CDR3nt: TGTGCCAGCTCACCGTCTAAGCCGGGCATCGGTGAGCAGTTCTTC
d_gene: NA
j_gene: TRBJ2-1
abundance: NA
v_gene: TRBV18

CDR3aa: CAWKRISGANVLTF
CDR3nt: TGTGCCTGGAAAAGGATCTCTGGGGCCAACGTCCTGACTTTC
d_gene: NA
j_gene: TRBJ2-6
abundance: NA
v_gene: TRBV30

CDR3aa: CASSGHNEQFF
CDR3nt: TGTGCCAGCAGTGGCCACAATGAGCAGTTCTTC
d_gene: NA
j_gene: TRBJ2-1
abundance: NA
v_gene: TRBV6-1

CDR3aa: CASSQDLNKAIYF
CDR3nt: TGTGCCAGCAGCCAAGATCTAAACAAGGCCATATATTTT
d_gene: NA
j_gene: TRBJ1-3
abundance: once
v_gene: TRBV14

CDR3aa: CASSGGSYNEQFF
CDR3nt: TGCGCCAGCAGTGGGGGCTCCTACAATGAGCAGTTCTTC
d_gene: NA
j_gene: TRBJ2-1
abundance: NA
v_gene: TRBV5-1

CDR3aa: CASSNQETQYF
CDR3nt: TGTGCCAGCTCAAACCAAGAGACCCAGTACTTC
d_gene: NA
j_gene: TRBJ2-5
abundance: NA
v_gene: TRBV18

CDR3aa: CATKTSGASTDTQYF
CDR3nt: TGTGCCACGAAGACTAGCGGGGCTAGCACAGATACGCAGTATTTT
d_gene: TRBD2
j_gene: TRBJ2-3
abundance: NA
v_gene: TRBV28